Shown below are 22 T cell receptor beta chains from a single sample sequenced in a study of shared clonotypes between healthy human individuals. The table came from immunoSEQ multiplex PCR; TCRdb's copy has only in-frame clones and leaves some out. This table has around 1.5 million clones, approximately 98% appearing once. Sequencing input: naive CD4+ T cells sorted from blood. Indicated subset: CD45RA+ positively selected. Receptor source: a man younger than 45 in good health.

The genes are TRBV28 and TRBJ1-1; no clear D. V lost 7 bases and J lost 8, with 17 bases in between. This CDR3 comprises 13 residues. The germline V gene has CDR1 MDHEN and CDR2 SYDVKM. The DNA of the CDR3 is TGTGCCAGCAACCTCCCGACGCGAAGGGAAGCTTTCTTT. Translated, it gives CASNLPTRREAFF.

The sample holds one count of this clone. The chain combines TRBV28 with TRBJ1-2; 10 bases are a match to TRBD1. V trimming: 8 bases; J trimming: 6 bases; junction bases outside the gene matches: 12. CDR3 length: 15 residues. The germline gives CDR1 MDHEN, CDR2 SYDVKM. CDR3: CASAPTGGLVNGYTF. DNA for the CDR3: TGTGCCAGCGCTCCGACAGGGGGCTTAGTAAATGGCTACACCTTC.

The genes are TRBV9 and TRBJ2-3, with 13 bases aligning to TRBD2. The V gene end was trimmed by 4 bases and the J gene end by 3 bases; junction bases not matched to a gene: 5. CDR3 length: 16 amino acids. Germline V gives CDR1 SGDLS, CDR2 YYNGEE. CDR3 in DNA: TGTGCCAGCAGCCTACAACTAGCGGGAGGGACAGATACGCAGTATTTT. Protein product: CASSLQLAGGTDTQYF.

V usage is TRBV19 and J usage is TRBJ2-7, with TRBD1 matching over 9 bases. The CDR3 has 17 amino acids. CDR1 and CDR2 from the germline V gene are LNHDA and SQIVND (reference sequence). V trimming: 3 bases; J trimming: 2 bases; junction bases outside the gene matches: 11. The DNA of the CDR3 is TGTGCCAGTAGTATCGGTGGTGGGACAGGGCAGGCCTACGAGCAGTACTTC. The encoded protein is CASSIGGGTGQAYEQYF.

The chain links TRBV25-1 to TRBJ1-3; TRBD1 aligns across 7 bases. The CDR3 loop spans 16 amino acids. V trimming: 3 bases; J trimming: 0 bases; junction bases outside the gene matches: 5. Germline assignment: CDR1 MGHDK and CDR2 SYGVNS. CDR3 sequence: CASSDPGGSSGNTIYF. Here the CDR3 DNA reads TGTGCCAGCAGTGACCCAGGGGGGAGCTCTGGAAACACCATATATTTT. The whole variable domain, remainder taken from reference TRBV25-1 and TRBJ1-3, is EADIYQTPRYLVIGTGKKITLECSQTMGHDKMYWYQQDPGMELHLIHYSYGVNSTEKGDLSSESTVSRIRTEHFPLTLESARPSHTSQYLCASSDPGGSSGNTIYFGEGSWLTVV.

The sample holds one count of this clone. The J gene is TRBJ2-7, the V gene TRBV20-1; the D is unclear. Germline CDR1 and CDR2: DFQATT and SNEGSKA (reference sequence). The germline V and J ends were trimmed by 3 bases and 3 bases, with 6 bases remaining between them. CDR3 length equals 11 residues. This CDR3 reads CSASHNYEQYF. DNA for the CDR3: TGCAGTGCTAGTCACAACTACGAGCAGTACTTC.

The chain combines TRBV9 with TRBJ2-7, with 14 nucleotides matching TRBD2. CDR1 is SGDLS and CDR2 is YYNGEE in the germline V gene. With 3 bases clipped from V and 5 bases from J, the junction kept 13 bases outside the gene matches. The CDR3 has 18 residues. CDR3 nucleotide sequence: TGTGCCAGCAGCGGGGGAGGGACTAGCGGGAGAGAAGGCCACGAGCAGTACTTC. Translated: CASSGGGTSGREGHEQYF.

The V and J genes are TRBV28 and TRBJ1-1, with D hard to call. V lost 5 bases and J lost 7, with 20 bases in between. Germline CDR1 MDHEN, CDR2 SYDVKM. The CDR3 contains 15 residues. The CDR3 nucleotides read TGTGCCAGCAGTGACTCCCTGATAATAGGAGTTGAAGCTTTCTTT. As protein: CASSDSLIIGVEAFF. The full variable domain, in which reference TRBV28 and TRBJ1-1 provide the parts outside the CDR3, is DVKVTQSSRYLVKRTGEKVFLECVQDMDHENMFWYRQDPGLGLRLIYFSYDVKMKEKGDIPEGYSVSREKKERFSLILESASTNQTSMYLCASSDSLIIGVEAFFGQGTRLTVV.

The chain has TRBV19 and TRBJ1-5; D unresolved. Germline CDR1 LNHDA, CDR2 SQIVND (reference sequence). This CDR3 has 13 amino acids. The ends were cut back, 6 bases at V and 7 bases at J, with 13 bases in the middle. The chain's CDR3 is CASRALQLQPQHF. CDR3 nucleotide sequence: TGTGCCAGTAGGGCCTTGCAGTTGCAGCCCCAGCATTTT.

CDR3 DNA sequence: TGTGCCAGCAGCTTAGGCCTAGCGGGAACCACCGGGGAGCTGTTTTTT. This sequence encodes CASSLGLAGTTGELFF. The V and J genes are TRBV13 and TRBJ2-2, with 9 bases that match TRBD2. CDR3 size: 16 residues. The V segment lost 0 bases and the J segment 4 bases; nucleotides outside the gene matches: 3. CDR1 and CDR2 (germline): PRHDT, FYEKMQ (reference sequence).

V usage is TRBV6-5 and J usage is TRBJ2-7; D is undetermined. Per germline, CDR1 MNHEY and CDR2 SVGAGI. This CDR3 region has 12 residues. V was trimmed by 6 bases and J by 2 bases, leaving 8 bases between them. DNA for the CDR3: TGTGCCAGCAGCAACAACCCCTACGAGCAGTACTTC. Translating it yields CASSNNPYEQYF.

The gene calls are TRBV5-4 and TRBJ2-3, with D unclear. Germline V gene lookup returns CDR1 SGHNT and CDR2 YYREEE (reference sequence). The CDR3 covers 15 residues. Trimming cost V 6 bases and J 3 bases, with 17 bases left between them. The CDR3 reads CASTDKSGSTDTQYF. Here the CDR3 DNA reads TGTGCCAGCACCGATAAGTCAGGAAGTACAGATACGCAGTATTTT.

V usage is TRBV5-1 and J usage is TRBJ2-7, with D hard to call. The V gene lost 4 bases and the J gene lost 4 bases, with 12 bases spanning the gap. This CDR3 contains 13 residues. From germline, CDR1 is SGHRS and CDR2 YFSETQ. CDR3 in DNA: TGCGCCAGCAGCCCCACCGATCCTTACGAGCAGTACTTC. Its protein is CASSPTDPYEQYF. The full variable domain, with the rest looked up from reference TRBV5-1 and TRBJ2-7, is KAGVTQTPRYLIKTRGQQVTLSCSPISGHRSVSWYQQTPGQGLQFLFEYFSETQRNKGNFPGRFSGRQFSNSRSEMNVSTLELGDSALYLCASSPTDPYEQYFGPGTRLTVT.

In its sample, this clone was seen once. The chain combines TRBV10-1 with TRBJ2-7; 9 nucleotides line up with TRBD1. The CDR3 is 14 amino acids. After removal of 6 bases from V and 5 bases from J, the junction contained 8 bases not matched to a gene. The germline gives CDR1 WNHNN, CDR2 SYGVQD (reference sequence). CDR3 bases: TGCGCCAGCAGCCCCACAGGGGGCAACAACGAGCAGTACTTC. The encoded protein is CASSPTGGNNEQYF.

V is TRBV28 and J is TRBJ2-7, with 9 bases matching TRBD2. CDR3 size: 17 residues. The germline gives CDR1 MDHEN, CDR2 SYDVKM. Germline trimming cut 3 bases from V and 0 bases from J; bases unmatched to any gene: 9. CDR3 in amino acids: CASSLKLAGLSSYEQYF. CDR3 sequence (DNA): TGTGCCAGCAGTTTGAAACTAGCGGGCCTTTCCTCCTACGAGCAGTACTTC.

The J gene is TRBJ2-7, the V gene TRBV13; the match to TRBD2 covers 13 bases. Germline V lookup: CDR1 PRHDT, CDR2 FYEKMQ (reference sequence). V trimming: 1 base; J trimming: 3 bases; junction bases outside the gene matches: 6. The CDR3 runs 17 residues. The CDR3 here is CASSLALLAGGGYEQYF. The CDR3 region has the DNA TGTGCCAGCAGCTTAGCCCTACTAGCGGGAGGGGGCTACGAGCAGTACTTC.

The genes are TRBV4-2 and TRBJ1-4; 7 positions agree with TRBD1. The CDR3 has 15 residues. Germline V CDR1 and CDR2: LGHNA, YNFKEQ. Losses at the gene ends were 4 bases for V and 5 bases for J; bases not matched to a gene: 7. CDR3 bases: TGTGCCAGCAGCCTGTACAGGGGAGAGAATGAAAAACTGTTTTTT. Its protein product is CASSLYRGENEKLFF.

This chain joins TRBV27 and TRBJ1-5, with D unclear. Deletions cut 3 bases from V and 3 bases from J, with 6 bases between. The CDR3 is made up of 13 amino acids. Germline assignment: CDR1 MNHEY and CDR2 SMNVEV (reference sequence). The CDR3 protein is CASSFLINQPQHF. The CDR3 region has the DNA TGTGCCAGCAGTTTCCTAATCAATCAGCCCCAGCATTTT.

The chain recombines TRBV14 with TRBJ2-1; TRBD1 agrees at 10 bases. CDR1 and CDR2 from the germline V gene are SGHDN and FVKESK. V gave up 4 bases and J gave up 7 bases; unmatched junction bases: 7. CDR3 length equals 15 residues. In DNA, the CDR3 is TGTGCCAGCAGCCCCCGGGACAGGGGACTTAATGAGCAGTTCTTC. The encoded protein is CASSPRDRGLNEQFF.

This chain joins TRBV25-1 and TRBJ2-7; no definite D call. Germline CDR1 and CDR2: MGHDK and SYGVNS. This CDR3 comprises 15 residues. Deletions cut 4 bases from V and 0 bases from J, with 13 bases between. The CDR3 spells CASSVPGPSSYEQYF. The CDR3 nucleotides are TGTGCCAGCAGTGTTCCCGGGCCGAGCTCCTACGAGCAGTACTTC.

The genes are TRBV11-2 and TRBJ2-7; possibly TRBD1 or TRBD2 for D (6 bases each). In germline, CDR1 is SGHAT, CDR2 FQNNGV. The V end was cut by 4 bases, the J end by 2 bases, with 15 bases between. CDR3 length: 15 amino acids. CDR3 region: CASSSRGGGAYEQYF. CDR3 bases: TGTGCCAGCAGCTCCAGGGGTGGCGGGGCCTACGAGCAGTACTTC.

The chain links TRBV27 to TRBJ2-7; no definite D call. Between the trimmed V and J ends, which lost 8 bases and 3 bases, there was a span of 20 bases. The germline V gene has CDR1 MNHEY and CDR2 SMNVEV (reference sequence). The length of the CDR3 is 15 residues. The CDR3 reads CASGKGLGKSYEQYF. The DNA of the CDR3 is TGTGCCAGCGGTAAAGGGTTGGGAAAAAGCTACGAGCAGTACTTC.